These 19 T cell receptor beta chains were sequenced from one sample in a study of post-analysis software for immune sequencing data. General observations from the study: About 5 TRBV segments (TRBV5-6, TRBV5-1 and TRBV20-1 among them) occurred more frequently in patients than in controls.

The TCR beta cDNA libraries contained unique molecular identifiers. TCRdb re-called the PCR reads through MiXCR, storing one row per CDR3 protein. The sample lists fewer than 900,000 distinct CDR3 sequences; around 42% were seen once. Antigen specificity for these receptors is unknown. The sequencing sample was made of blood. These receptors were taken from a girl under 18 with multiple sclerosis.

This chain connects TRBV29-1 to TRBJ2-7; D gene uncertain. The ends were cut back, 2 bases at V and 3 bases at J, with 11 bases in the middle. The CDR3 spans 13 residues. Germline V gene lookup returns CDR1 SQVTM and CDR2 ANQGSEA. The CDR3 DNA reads TGCAGCGTTGAATGGGGTCAGAGCTACGAGCAGTACTTC. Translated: CSVEWGQSYEQYF.

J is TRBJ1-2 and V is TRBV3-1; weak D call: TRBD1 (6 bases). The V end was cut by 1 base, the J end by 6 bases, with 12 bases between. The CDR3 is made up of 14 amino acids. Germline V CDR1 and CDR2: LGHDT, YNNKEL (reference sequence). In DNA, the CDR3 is TGTGCCAGCAGCCAAGGGGACAACGTAAATGGCTACACCTTC. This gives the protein CASSQGDNVNGYTF.

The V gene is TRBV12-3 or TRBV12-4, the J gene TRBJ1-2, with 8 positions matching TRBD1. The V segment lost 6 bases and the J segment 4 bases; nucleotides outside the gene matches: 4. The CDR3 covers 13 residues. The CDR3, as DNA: TGTGCCAGCAGCCGCGGACAGGGCTATGGCTACACCTTC. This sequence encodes CASSRGQGYGYTF.

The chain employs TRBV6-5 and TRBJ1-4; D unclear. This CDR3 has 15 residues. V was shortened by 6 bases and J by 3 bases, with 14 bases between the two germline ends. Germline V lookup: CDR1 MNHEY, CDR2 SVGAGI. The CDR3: CASSLAARANEKLFF. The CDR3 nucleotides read TGTGCCAGCAGCCTCGCCGCCCGGGCTAATGAAAAACTGTTTTTT.

The CDR3: CASSPPGQGNYGYTF. CDR3 DNA: TGTGCCAGCAGTCCCCCGGGACAGGGAAACTATGGCTACACCTTC. This rearrangement joins TRBV5-6 to TRBJ1-2; 9 bases line up with TRBD1. The CDR3 has 15 residues. J was trimmed by 2 bases and V by 5 bases; bases with no gene match: 7. Germline CDR1 and CDR2: SGHDT and YYEEEE.

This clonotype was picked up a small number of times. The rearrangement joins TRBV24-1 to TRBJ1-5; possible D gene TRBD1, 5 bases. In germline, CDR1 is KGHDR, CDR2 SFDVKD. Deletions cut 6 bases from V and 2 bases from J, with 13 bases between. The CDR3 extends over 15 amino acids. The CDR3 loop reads CATSPQGRGNQPQHF. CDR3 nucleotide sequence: TGTGCCACCAGTCCCCAGGGAAGAGGCAATCAGCCCCAGCATTTT.

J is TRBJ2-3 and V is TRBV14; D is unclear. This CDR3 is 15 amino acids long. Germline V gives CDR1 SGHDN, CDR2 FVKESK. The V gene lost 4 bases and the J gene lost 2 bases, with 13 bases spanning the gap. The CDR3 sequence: CASSRSPTITDTQYF. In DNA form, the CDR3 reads TGTGCCAGCAGCCGATCCCCGACGATCACAGATACGCAGTATTTT. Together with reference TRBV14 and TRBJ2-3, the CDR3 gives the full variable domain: EAGVTQFPSHSVIEKGQTVTLRCDPISGHDNLYWYRRVMGKEIKFLLHFVKESKQDESGMPNNRFLAERTGGTYSTLKVQPAELEDSGVYFCASSRSPTITDTQYFGPGTRLTVL.

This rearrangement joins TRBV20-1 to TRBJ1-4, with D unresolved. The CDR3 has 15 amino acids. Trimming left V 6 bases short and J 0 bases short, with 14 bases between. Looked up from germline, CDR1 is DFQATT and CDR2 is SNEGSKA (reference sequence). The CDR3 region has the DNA TGCAGTGCCCCGGCAACAATTGCAACTAATGAAAAACTGTTTTTT. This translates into CSAPATIATNEKLFF.

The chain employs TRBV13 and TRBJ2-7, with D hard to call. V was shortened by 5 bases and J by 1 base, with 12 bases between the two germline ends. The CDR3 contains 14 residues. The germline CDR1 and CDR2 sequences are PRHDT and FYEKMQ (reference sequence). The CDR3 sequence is CASSRRTESYEQYF. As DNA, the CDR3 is TGTGCCAGCAGCCGACGTACAGAATCCTACGAGCAGTACTTC.

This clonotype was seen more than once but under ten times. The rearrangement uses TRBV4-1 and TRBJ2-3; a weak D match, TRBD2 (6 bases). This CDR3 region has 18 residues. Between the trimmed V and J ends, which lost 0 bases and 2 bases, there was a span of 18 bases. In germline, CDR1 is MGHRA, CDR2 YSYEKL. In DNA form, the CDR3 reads TGCGCCAGCAGCCAAGATTTCGGCTTCACGGGAGTCACAGATACGCAGTATTTT. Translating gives CASSQDFGFTGVTDTQYF.

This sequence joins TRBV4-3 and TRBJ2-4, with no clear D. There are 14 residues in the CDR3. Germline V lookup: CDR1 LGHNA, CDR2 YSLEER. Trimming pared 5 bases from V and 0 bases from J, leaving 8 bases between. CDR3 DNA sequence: TGCGCCAGCAGCGAGAGGATAGCCAAAAACATTCAGTACTTC. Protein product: CASSERIAKNIQYF.

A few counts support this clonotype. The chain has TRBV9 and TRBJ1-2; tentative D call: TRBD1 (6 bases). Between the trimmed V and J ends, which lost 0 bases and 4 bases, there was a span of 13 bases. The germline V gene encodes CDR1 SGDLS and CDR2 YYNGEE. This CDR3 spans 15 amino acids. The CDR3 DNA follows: TGTGCCAGCAGCGTAGGGGCACAGGGAGTCTATGGCTACACCTTC. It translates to CASSVGAQGVYGYTF. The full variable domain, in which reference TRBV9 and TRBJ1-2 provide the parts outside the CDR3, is DSGVTQTPKHLITATGQRVTLRCSPRSGDLSVYWYQQSLDQGLQFLIQYYNGEERAKGNILERFSAQQFPDLHSELNLSSLELGDSALYFCASSVGAQGVYGYTFGSGTRLTVV.

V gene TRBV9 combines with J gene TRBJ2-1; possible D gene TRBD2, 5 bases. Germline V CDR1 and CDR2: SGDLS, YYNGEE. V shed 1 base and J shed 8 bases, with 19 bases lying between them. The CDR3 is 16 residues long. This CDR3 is CASSVLAGGPYDEQFF. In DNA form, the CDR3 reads TGTGCCAGCAGCGTACTAGCCGGAGGCCCCTATGATGAGCAGTTCTTC.

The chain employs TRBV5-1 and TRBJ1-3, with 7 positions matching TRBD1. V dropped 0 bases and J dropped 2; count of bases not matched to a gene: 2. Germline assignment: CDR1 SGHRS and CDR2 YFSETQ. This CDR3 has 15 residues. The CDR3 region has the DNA TGCGCCAGCAGCTTGGGGGACAGAGCTGGAAACACCATATATTTT. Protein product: CASSLGDRAGNTIYF.

CDR3 DNA sequence: TGTGCCAGCAGCAAAGAGAGGGGCGTTTACGAGCAGTACTTC. Amino acids: CASSKERGVYEQYF. This chain links TRBV21-1 with TRBJ2-7; the table calls TRBD1, which could not be checked here. TRBV21-1 is termed a pseudogene. This CDR3 has 14 amino acids.

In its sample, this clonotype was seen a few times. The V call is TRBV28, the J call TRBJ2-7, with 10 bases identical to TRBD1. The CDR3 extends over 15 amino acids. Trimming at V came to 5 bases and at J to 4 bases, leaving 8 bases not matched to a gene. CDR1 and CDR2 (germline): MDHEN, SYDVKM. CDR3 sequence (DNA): TGTGCCAGCAGTCCTTCGGGACAGGGGAGGTACGAGCAGTACTTC. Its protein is CASSPSGQGRYEQYF.

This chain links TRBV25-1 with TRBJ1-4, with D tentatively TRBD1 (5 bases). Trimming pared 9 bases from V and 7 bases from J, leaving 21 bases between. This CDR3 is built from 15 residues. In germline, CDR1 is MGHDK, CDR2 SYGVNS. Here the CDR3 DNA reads TGTGCCAGTGCAGGGCCCCATACCGGGGGTGAAAAACTGTTTTTT. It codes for CASAGPHTGGEKLFF.

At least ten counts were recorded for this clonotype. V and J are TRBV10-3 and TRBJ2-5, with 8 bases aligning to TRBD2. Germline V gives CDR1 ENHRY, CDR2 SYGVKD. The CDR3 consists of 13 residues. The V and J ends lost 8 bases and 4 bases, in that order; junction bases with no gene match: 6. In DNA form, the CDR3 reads TGTGCCATCGCCGGGGGGGAGGGAGAGACCCAGTACTTC. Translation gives CAIAGGEGETQYF.

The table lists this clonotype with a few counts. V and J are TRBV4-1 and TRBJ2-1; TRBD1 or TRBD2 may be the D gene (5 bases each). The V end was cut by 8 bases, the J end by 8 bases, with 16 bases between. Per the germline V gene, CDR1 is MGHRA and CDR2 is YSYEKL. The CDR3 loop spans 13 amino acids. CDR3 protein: CASGPSVGDEQFF. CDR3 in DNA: TGCGCCAGCGGACCATCGGTGGGGGATGAGCAGTTCTTC.